The 13 T cell receptor beta chains given below trace back to one sample, sequenced in a study of T cells after yellow fever vaccination. MiXCR was run by TCRdb on the 5' RACE reads, yielding one entry per CDR3 protein. The table shows roughly 300,000 distinct CDR3 sequences, with 6.8% occurring only once. The sequenced sample was PBMCs, obtained roughly 47 days after the first yellow fever vaccination. These receptors all stem from a man between 18 and 35 years old who received the YFV17D yellow fever vaccine.

This clonotype was seen ten or more times. The V gene is TRBV4-1, the J gene TRBJ1-1; perhaps TRBD1 as D (5 bases). This CDR3 has 16 amino acids. With 4 bases removed from V and 0 bases from J, the gap between germline ends came to 15 bases. Germline loops: CDR1 MGHRA, CDR2 YSYEKL. This chain's CDR3 is CASSLQPGRVNTEAFF. CDR3 DNA sequence: TGCGCCAGCAGCCTTCAACCGGGACGGGTGAACACTGAAGCTTTCTTT.

In this sample, this clonotype turned up a few times. This chain uses TRBV20-1 with TRBJ2-7; D may be TRBD2 (7 bases). The ends were cut back, 5 bases at V and 0 bases at J, with 14 bases in the middle. The CDR3 runs to 14 residues. CDR1 and CDR2 from the germline V gene are DFQATT and SNEGSKA (reference sequence). CDR3 DNA sequence: TGCAGTGCTGGGGGGGCAGCCGACTCCTACGAGCAGTACGTC. Amino acid sequence: CSAGGAADSYEQYV.

This clonotype occurred a few times. The chain combines TRBV29-1 with TRBJ2-7; 8 bases are a match to TRBD1. The CDR3 has 13 amino acids. The germline V gene has CDR1 SQVTM and CDR2 ANQGSEA. V lost 1 base and J lost 5; bases outside the gene matches: 4. CDR3 loop: CSVEVPGGHEQYV. The CDR3 region has the DNA TGCAGCGTTGAAGTCCCAGGGGGCCACGAGCAGTACGTC.

The chain carries TRBV12-3 or TRBV12-4 and TRBJ2-7, with unresolved D. CDR3 length: 16 amino acids. The V and J ends lost 1 base and 5 bases respectively, with 18 bases between them. CDR3: CASSLVPLQERDEQYF. CDR3 in DNA: TGTGCCAGCAGTTTAGTTCCCCTCCAGGAACGGGACGAGCAGTACTTC.

This clonotype was recorded a few times. The chain has TRBV7-8 and TRBJ2-7; weak D call: TRBD1 (6 bases). The germline CDR1 and CDR2 sequences are SGHVS and FQNEAQ. This CDR3 is built from 17 residues. Trimming pared 2 bases from V and 5 bases from J, leaving 22 bases between. CDR3 coding DNA: TGTGCCAGCAGCTTAAGGAGCTTGGGGGCGTCCGTGGACGAGCAGTACGTC. It codes for CASSLRSLGASVDEQYV.

This clonotype has a handful of counts. V is TRBV15 and J is TRBJ2-2; D might be TRBD1 (7 bases). Germline V lookup: CDR1 LNHNV, CDR2 YYDKDF (reference sequence). Trimming stripped 1 base from V and 7 bases from J, with 16 bases between. The CDR3 runs 16 residues. The CDR3 spells CATSRVRGAGVGELFF. For the CDR3, the DNA is TGTGCCACCAGCAGAGTCAGGGGGGCCGGGGTCGGGGAGCTGTTTTTT.

About this clonotype itself: Germline and junction disagree at one end, which may indicate a read error. The DNA for the CDR3 is TGTGCCAGCAAAGTGTCGGGGCACTATGGCTTCACCTTC. Protein product: CASKVSGHYGFTF. The rearrangement joins TRBV28 to TRBJ1-2; perhaps TRBD1 as D (5 bases). CDR3 length: 13 residues. Germline assignment: CDR1 MDHEN and CDR2 SYDVKM.

This clonotype was counted at least ten times. The J gene is TRBJ1-4, the V gene TRBV7-8; D call uncertain. This CDR3 region has 12 residues. V was trimmed by 5 bases and J by 6 bases, leaving 7 bases between them. Germline assignment: CDR1 SGHVS and CDR2 FQNEAQ. CDR3 region: CASSPGDEKLFF. The CDR3 region has the DNA TGTGCCAGCAGCCCAGGCGATGAAAAACTGTTTTTT. Based on the CDR3 plus reference TRBV7-8 and TRBJ1-4, the full variable domain is GAGVSQSPRYKVAKRGQDVALRCDPISGHVSLFWYQQALGQGPEFLTYFQNEAQLDKSGLPSDRFFAERPEGSVSTLKIQRTQQEDSAVYLCASSPGDEKLFFGSGTQLSVL.

This clonotype was found many times. This chain joins TRBV20-1 and TRBJ2-1; possibly TRBD2 for D (6 bases). The CDR3 is 13 residues long. Looked up from germline, CDR1 is DFQATT and CDR2 is SNEGSKA (reference sequence). V lost 6 bases, J lost 2 bases, and 11 bases lay in between. CDR3 DNA: TGCAGTGCGGGTGGCGGGGCCTACAATGAGCAGTTCTTC. It yields the protein CSAGGGAYNEQFF.

This clonotype was seen more than once but under ten times. V gene TRBV7-2 combines with J gene TRBJ2-1, with D possibly called TRBD1 or TRBD2 (7 bases each). The CDR3 has 17 amino acids. The V and J ends lost 6 bases and 4 bases respectively, with 22 bases between them. CDR1 and CDR2 from the germline V gene are SGHTA and FQGNSA. The CDR3 DNA is TGTGCCAGCAGAACCGTAGGGAGGGGGCCGACTTACAATGAGCAGTTCTTC. Translating it yields CASRTVGRGPTYNEQFF.

This clonotype was seen repeatedly, ten times or more. The gene calls are TRBV12-3 or TRBV12-4 and TRBJ1-2; 12 nucleotides agree with TRBD1. The CDR3 is 15 residues long. V lost 2 bases to trimming and J lost 5 bases; unmatched junction nucleotides: 3. CDR3 nucleotides: TGTGCCAGCAGTTTACTGGGACAGGGGGCGTATGGCTACACCTTC. Translated: CASSLLGQGAYGYTF.

The rearrangement uses TRBV5-1 and TRBJ1-1; D is perhaps TRBD1 (5 bases). This CDR3 comprises 14 residues. Trimming pared 3 bases from V and 6 bases from J, leaving 15 bases between. Germline V gene sequence: CDR1 SGHRS, CDR2 YFSETQ. DNA of the CDR3: TGCGCCAGCAGCTGGGGGGAGGTTCAAGCTGAAGCTTTCTTT. It specifies CASSWGEVQAEAFF.

This clonotype appeared a few times. The chain carries TRBV19 and TRBJ2-1; 7 nucleotides align to TRBD1. The trim removed 4 bases at V and 7 bases at J, leaving 4 bases unmatched. CDR3 length: 13 amino acids. The germline gives CDR1 LNHDA, CDR2 SQIVND (reference sequence). The CDR3 coding sequence is TGTGCCAGTAGTAGGGTGGGACAGAATGAGCAGTTCTTC. Translation gives CASSRVGQNEQFF.